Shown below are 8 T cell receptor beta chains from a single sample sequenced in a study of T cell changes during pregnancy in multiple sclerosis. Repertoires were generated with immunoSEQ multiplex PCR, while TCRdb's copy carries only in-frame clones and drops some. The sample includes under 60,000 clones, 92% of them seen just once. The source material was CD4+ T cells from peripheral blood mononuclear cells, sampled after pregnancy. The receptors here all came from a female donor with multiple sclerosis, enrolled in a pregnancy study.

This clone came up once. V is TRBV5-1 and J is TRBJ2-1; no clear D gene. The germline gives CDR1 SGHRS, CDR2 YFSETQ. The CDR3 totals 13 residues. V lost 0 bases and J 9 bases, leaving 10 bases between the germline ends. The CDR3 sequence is CASSLVAAGEQFF. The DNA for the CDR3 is TGCGCCAGCAGCTTGGTGGCGGCCGGTGAGCAGTTCTTC.

DNA for the CDR3: TGTGCCAGCAGCAGAGTGGGGGGGGATAATGAGCAGTTCTTC. Translated, it gives CASSRVGGDNEQFF. The genes are TRBV7-9 and TRBJ2-1, with TRBD2 identical over 7 bases. The germline CDR1 and CDR2 sequences are SEHNR and FQNEAQ (reference sequence). J lost 7 bases, V lost 5 bases, and 8 bases had no gene match. The CDR3 loop spans 14 amino acids.

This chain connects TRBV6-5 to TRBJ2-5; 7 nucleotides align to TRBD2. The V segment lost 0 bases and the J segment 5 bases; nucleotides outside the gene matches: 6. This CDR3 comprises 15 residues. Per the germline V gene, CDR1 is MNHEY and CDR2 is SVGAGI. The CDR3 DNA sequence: TGTGCCAGCAGTTACTCCGGGGGGTTTGGGGAGACCCAGTACTTC. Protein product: CASSYSGGFGETQYF.

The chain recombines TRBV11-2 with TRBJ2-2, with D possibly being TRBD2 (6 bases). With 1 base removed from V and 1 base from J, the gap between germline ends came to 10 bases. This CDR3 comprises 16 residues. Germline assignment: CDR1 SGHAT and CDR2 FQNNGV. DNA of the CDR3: TGTGCCAGCAGCTTAGTGGGACTGGGGAACACCGGGGAGCTGTTTTTT. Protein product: CASSLVGLGNTGELFF.

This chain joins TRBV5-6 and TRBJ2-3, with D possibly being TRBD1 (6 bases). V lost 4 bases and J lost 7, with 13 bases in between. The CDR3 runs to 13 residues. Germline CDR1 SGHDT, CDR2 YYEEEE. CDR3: CASSLRGLNTQYF. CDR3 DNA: TGTGCCAGCAGCCTCAGGGGTTTGAATACGCAGTATTTT.

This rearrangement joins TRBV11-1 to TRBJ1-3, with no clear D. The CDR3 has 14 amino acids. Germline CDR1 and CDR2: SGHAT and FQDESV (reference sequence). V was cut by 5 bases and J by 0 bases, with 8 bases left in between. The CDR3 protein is CASSLQLSGNTIYF. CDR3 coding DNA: TGTGCCAGCAGCCTACAGCTCTCTGGAAACACCATATATTTT.

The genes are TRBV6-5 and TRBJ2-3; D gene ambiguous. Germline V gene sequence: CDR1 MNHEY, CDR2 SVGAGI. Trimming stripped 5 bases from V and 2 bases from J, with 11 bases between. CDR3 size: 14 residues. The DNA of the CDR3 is TGTGCCAGCAGTCCGAACGGAGTCACAGATACGCAGTATTTT. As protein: CASSPNGVTDTQYF.

Here the CDR3 DNA reads TGTGCCAGCAGCTCCCCGGGACAGGACTATGGCTACACCTTC. This encodes CASSSPGQDYGYTF. The chain recombines TRBV5-4 with TRBJ1-2; 8 nucleotides agree with TRBD1. J gave up 3 bases and V 3 bases, and 4 bases lay outside the gene matches. The V gene's germline CDR1 is SGHNT and CDR2 YYREEE (reference sequence). This CDR3 spans 14 amino acids.